This T cell receptor (beta chain) was identified in a study of T cell responses to AZD1222 COVID-19 vaccine. On this clone: Its antigen remains unknown.

Measured with immunoSEQ multiplex PCR; TCRdb has only the in-frame clones, and not every one. The repertoire holds about 160,000 clones, with 94% as singletons. Study-wide results and caveats: The sample set comprised mostly white British donors with more females, and clonal diversity was possibly underestimated. The repertoires were collected only after the peak T cell response.

The material was peripheral blood, obtained 28 days after the second AZD1222 dose. This receptor was identified in an adult who received the AZD1222 COVID-19 vaccine.

The CDR3, as DNA: TGTGCCACTCGAGCGGGGAGCCAGCCCCAGCATTTT. Its translation is CATRAGSQPQHF. The J gene is TRBJ1-5, the V gene TRBV12-1. TRBV12-1 constitutes a pseudogene. The CDR3 has 12 amino acids.